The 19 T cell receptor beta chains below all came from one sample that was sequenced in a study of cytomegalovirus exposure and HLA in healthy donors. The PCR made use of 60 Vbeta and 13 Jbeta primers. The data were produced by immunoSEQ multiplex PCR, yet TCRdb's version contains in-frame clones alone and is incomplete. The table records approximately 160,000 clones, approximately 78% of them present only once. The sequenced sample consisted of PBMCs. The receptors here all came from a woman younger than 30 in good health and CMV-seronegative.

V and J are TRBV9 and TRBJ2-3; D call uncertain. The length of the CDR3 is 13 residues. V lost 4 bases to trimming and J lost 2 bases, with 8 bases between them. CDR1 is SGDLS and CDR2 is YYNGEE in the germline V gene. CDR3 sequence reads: CASSPPNTDTQYF. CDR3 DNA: TGTGCCAGCAGCCCCCCCAACACAGATACGCAGTATTTT. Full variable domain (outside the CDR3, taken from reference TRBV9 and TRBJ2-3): DSGVTQTPKHLITATGQRVTLRCSPRSGDLSVYWYQQSLDQGLQFLIQYYNGEERAKGNILERFSAQQFPDLHSELNLSSLELGDSALYFCASSPPNTDTQYFGPGTRLTVL.

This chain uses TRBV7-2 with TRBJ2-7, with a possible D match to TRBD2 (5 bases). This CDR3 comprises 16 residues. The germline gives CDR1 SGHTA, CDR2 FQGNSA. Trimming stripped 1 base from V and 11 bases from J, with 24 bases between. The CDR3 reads CASSLGGGRSYGEEYF. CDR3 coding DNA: TGTGCCAGCAGCTTAGGAGGCGGGCGGTCCTACGGTGAGGAGTACTTC.

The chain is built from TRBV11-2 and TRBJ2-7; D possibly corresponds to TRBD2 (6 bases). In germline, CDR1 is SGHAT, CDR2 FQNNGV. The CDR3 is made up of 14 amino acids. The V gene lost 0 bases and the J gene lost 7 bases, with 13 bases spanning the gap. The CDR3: CASSLDRGGGEQYF. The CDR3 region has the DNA TGTGCCAGCAGCTTAGATCGGGGAGGAGGGGAGCAGTACTTC.

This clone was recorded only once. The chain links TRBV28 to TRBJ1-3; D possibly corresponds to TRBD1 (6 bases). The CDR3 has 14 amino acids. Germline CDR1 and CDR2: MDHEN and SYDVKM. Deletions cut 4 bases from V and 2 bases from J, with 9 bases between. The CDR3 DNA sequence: TGTGCCAGCAGTTCCACAGGGACTGGAAACACCATATATTTT. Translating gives CASSSTGTGNTIYF.

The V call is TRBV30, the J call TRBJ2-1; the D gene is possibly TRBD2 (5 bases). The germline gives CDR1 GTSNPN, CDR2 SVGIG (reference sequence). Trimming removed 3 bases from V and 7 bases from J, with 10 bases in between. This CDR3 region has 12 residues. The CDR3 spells CAWSLTSNEQFF. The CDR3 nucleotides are TGTGCCTGGAGCCTTACTAGTAATGAGCAGTTCTTC. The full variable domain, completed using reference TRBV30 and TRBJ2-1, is SQTIHQWPATLVQPVGSPLSLECTVEGTSNPNLYWYRQAAGRGLQLLFYSVGIGQISSEVPQNLSASRPQDRQFILSSKKLLLSDSGFYLCAWSLTSNEQFFGPGTRLTVL.

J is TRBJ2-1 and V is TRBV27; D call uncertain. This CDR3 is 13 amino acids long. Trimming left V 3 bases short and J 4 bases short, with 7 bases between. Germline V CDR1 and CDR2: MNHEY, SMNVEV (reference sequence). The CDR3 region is CASSLGRYNEQFF. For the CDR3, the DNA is TGTGCCAGCAGTTTGGGCCGATACAATGAGCAGTTCTTC.

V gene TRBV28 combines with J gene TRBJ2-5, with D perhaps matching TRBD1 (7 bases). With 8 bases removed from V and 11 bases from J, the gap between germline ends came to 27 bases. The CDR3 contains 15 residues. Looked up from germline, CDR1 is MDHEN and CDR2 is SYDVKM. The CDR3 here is CASVASGGQLREQYF. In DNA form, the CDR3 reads TGTGCCAGCGTAGCCTCAGGGGGTCAGCTACGGGAGCAGTACTTC.

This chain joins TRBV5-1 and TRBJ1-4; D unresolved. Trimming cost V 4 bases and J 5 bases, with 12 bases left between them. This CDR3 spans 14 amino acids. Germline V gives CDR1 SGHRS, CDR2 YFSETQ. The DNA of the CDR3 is TGCGCCAGCAGCGAGGGTCAGGAGAATGAAAAACTGTTTTTT. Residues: CASSEGQENEKLFF.

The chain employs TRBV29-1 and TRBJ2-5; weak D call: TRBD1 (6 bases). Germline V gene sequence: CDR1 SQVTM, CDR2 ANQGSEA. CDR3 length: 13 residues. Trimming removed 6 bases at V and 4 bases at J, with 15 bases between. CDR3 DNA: TGCAGCGTGGATACAGGGATTATAGAGACCCAGTACTTC. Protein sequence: CSVDTGIIETQYF.

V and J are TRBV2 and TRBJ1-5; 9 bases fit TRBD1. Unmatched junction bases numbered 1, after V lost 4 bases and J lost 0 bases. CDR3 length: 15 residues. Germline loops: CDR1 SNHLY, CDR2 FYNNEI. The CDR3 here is CASSGDRASNQPQHF. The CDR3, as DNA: TGTGCCAGCAGTGGGGACAGGGCTAGCAATCAGCCCCAGCATTTT.

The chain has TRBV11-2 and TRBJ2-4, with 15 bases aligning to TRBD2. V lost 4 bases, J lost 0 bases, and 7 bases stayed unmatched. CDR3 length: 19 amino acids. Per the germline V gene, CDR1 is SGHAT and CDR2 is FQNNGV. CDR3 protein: CASSSRTSGRDIAKNIQYF. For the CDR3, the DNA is TGTGCCAGCAGCTCCCGGACTAGCGGGAGGGATATAGCCAAAAACATTCAGTACTTC.

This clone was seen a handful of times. Here the CDR3 reads CASSLSSRGVSSNEQFF. The DNA of the CDR3 is TGTGCCAGCAGCTTATCATCGCGAGGCGTTAGTTCCAATGAGCAGTTCTTC. This chain uses TRBV7-6 with TRBJ2-1; no clear D gene. CDR3 length: 17 residues. V lost 2 bases to trimming and J lost 6 bases, with 20 bases between them. Germline lookup yields CDR1 SGHVS and CDR2 FNYEAQ.

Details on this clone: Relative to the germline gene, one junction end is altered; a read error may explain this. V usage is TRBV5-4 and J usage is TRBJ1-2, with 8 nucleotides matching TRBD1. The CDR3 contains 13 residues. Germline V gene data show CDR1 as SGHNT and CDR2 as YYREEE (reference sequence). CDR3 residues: CASSRQGPYAYTF. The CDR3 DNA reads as TGTGCCAGCAGCCGACAGGGGCCCTATGCCTACACCTTC.

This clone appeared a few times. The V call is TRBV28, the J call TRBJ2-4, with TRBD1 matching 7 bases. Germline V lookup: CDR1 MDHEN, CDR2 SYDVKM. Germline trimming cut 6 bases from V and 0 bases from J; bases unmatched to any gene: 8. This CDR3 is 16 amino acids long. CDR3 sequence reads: CASSPGQDLAKNIQYF. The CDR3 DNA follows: TGTGCCAGCAGCCCCGGACAGGACCTAGCCAAAAACATTCAGTACTTC.

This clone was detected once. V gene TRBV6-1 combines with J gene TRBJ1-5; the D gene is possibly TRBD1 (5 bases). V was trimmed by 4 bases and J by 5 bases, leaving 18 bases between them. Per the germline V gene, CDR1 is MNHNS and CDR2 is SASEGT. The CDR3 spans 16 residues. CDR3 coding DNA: TGTGCCAGCAGTGTATTGGATTGGGGGGAGGATCAGCCCCAGCATTTT. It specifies CASSVLDWGEDQPQHF.

The CDR3 nucleotides read TGTGCCATCAGTCGTACCGGGACAGGGGGCGCAGAGACCCAGTACTTC. It yields the protein CAISRTGTGGAETQYF. The chain joins TRBV10-3 to TRBJ2-5, with 12 positions matching TRBD1. V was pared by 5 bases and J by 4 bases, with 8 bases of the junction left unmatched. Germline values: CDR1 ENHRY, CDR2 SYGVKD. The CDR3 consists of 16 residues.

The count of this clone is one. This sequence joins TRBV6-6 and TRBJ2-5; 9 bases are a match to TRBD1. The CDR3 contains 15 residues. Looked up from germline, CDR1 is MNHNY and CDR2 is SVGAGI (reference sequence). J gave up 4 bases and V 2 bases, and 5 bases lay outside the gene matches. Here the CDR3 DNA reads TGTGCCAGCAGTTACCTACAGGGGGCGAGAGAGACCCAGTACTTC. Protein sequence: CASSYLQGARETQYF.

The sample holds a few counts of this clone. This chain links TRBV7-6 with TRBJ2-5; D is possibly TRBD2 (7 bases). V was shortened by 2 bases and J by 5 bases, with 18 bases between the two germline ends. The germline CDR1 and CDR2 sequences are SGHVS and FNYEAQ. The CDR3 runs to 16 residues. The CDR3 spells CASSLTQGRGWETQYF. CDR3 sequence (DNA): TGTGCCAGCAGCTTAACGCAGGGGAGGGGGTGGGAGACCCAGTACTTC.

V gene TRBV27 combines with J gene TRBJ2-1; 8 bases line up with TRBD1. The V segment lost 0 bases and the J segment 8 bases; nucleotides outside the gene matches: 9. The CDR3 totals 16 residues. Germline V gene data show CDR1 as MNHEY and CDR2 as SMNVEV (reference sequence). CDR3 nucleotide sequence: TGTGCCAGCAGTTTATCTGCTACAGGGGGTCTCCATGAGCAGTTCTTC. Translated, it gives CASSLSATGGLHEQFF.